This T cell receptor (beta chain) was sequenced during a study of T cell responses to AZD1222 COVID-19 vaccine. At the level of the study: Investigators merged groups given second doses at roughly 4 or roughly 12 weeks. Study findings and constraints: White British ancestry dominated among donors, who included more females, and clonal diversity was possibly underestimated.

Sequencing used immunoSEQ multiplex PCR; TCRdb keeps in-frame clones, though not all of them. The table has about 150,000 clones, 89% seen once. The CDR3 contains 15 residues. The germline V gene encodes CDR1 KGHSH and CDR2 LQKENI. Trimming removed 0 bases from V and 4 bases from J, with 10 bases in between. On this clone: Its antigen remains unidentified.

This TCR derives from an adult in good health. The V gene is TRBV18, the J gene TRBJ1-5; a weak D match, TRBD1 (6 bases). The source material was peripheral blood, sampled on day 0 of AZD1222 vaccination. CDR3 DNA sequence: TGTGCCAGCTCACCACCGGGGGGGACAAATCAGCCCCAGCATTTT. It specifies CASSPPGGTNQPQHF.